What follows are 11 T cell receptor beta chains derived from one specimen sequenced in a study of OX40 agonist ivuxolimab in advanced cancers. TCRdb's copy holds only in-frame clones and misses some; the assay was immunoSEQ multiplex PCR. The sample lists 65,000 to 90,000 clones; around 89% were seen once. This sample comprised CD4+ or CD8+ T cells sorted from blood, obtained in a trial of the OX40 agonist ivuxolimab. The receptors stem from an adult with an advanced solid tumor such as melanoma, head and neck, liver or kidney cancer.

CDR3 loop: CASSGQLNTEAFF. As DNA, the CDR3 is TGCGCCAGCAGTGGACAGCTGAACACTGAAGCTTTCTTT. The V call is TRBV10-2, the J call TRBJ1-1; the D gene is possibly TRBD1 (5 bases). Germline V lookup: CDR1 WSHSY, CDR2 SAAADI. The CDR3 contains 13 residues. V dropped 4 bases and J dropped 0 bases, with 6 bases sitting between them.

The chain links TRBV7-8 to TRBJ2-7; 9 bases line up with TRBD2. Trimming cost V 1 base and J 7 bases; bases outside gene matches: 8. Germline V gene lookup returns CDR1 SGHVS and CDR2 FQNEAQ. The CDR3 has 15 amino acids. The CDR3 DNA follows: TGTGCCAGCAGCTTAGGACTAGCGGCCGGGGCTGAGCAGTACTTC. Encoded protein: CASSLGLAAGAEQYF.

The J gene is TRBJ2-2, the V gene TRBV27; D remains unclear. Germline V lookup: CDR1 MNHEY, CDR2 SMNVEV (reference sequence). With 5 bases removed from V and 4 bases from J, the gap between germline ends came to 8 bases. The CDR3 spans 13 residues. CDR3 DNA: TGTGCCAGCAGTAGCGCCCTCACCGGGGAGCTGTTTTTT. It yields the protein CASSSALTGELFF.

The chain joins TRBV5-8 to TRBJ2-7; D perhaps matches TRBD1 (5 bases). The CDR3 is 15 residues long. Germline CDR1 SGHTS, CDR2 YDEGEE. The ends were cut back, 0 bases at V and 5 bases at J, with 15 bases in the middle. DNA of the CDR3: TGTGCCAGCAGCTTGGTTGTGACAGAGAGTCACGAGCAGTACTTC. Protein: CASSLVVTESHEQYF.

The chain employs TRBV9 and TRBJ2-3; 8 bases align to TRBD1. Germline CDR1 and CDR2: SGDLS and YYNGEE. The CDR3 is 15 residues long. J was trimmed by 4 bases and V by 3 bases; bases with no gene match: 7. CDR3 sequence reads: CASSDPTGGADTQYF. The CDR3 region has the DNA TGTGCCAGCAGCGACCCAACAGGGGGTGCAGATACGCAGTATTTT.

The chain combines TRBV27 with TRBJ1-1; D gene unclear. The V gene lost 2 bases and the J gene lost 4 bases, with 8 bases spanning the gap. In germline, CDR1 is MNHEY, CDR2 SMNVEV (reference sequence). This CDR3 has 13 amino acids. The CDR3 nucleotides read TGTGCCAGCAGTTTAGGCCGCGTCACTGAAGCTTTCTTT. As protein: CASSLGRVTEAFF.

The chain uses TRBV27 and TRBJ2-7, with 7 bases lining up with TRBD1. The CDR3 is made up of 15 amino acids. V lost 4 bases to trimming and J lost 0 bases; unmatched junction nucleotides: 6. Germline CDR1 is MNHEY and CDR2 is SMNVEV (reference sequence). CDR3: CASSSGTVPSYEQYF. The CDR3 nucleotides are TGTGCCAGCAGTTCCGGGACAGTGCCCTCCTACGAGCAGTACTTC.

V usage is TRBV27 and J usage is TRBJ1-1; TRBD1 might be the D (5 bases). The CDR3 extends over 14 amino acids. Trimming pared 3 bases from V and 4 bases from J, leaving 12 bases between. Per germline, CDR1 MNHEY and CDR2 SMNVEV (reference sequence). The CDR3 coding sequence is TGTGCCAGCAGTTTGTCGGGGCGGGGCACTGAAGCTTTCTTT. Protein sequence: CASSLSGRGTEAFF.

As DNA, the CDR3 is TGTGCCATCCATACGGTTGCAGATACGCAGTATTTT. Amino acids: CAIHTVADTQYF. This rearrangement joins TRBV7-9 to TRBJ2-3; D unresolved. Trimming stripped 10 bases from V and 4 bases from J, with 12 bases between. Germline CDR1 is SEHNR and CDR2 is FQNEAQ (reference sequence). This CDR3 region has 12 residues.

Here the CDR3 reads CAISEGGEAFTEAFF. CDR3 nucleotide sequence: TGTGCCATCAGTGAAGGAGGGGAGGCATTCACTGAAGCTTTCTTT. This rearrangement joins TRBV10-3 to TRBJ1-1, with D possibly matching TRBD1 (5 bases). V was clipped by 3 bases and J by 4 bases, with 15 bases between them. The CDR3 spans 15 residues. Germline CDR1 and CDR2: ENHRY and SYGVKD.

The chain joins TRBV7-9 to TRBJ2-3; D is unresolved. Trimming cost V 3 bases and J 2 bases, with 0 bases left between them. CDR3 length equals 11 residues. CDR1 is SEHNR, CDR2 FQNEAQ, per germline (reference sequence). The CDR3 sequence: CASSFTDTQYF. CDR3 DNA: TGTGCCAGCAGCTTCACAGATACGCAGTATTTT.